The 19 T cell receptor beta chains reported below all come from one sample, sequenced in a study of identical twins. TCRdb used MiXCR to reprocess the 5' RACE reads, holding one entry per CDR3 protein. The data hold 540,000 or so distinct CDR3 sequences, with approximately 20% observed a single time. These data were also reused for a study on yellow fever vaccine responses in identical twins.

Sequenced input: CD4+ T cells sorted from blood. These TCRs come from a woman younger than 30 in good health.

The chain recombines TRBV7-9 with TRBJ2-7, with D tentatively TRBD1 (6 bases). With 8 bases removed from V and 2 bases from J, the gap between germline ends came to 19 bases. CDR3 length: 15 residues. Looked up from germline, CDR1 is SEHNR and CDR2 is FQNEAQ (reference sequence). The CDR3 spells CASDTSGVSAYEQYF. The CDR3 nucleotides read TGTGCCAGCGATACATCAGGGGTGTCGGCCTACGAGCAGTACTTC.

The chain employs TRBV20-1 and TRBJ2-3, with D perhaps being TRBD1 or TRBD2 (5 bases each). The CDR3 consists of 15 residues. With 0 bases removed from V and 2 bases from J, the gap between germline ends came to 12 bases. Germline CDR1 and CDR2: DFQATT and SNEGSKA (reference sequence). In DNA, the CDR3 is TGCAGTGCTAGAGATCTGGGACCAGTCACAGATACGCAGTATTTT. Protein: CSARDLGPVTDTQYF.

The rearrangement links TRBV18 to TRBJ2-3; no reliable D call. V dropped 3 bases and J dropped 7 bases, with 14 bases sitting between them. This CDR3 comprises 14 residues. The germline CDR1 and CDR2 sequences are KGHSH and LQKENI. CDR3 amino acids: CASSPSTSGYTQYF. DNA of the CDR3: TGTGCCAGCTCACCCAGTACCTCGGGTTATACGCAGTATTTT. Full variable domain (outside the CDR3, taken from reference TRBV18 and TRBJ2-3): NAGVMQNPRHLVRRRGQEARLRCSPMKGHSHVYWYRQLPEEGLKFMVYLQKENIIDESGMPKERFSAEFPKEGPSILRIQQVVRGDSAAYFCASSPSTSGYTQYFGPGTRLTVL.

The chain employs TRBV12-5 and TRBJ1-5; D is uncertain. CDR3 size: 12 residues. CDR1 is LGHNT and CDR2 is FRNRAP in the germline V gene. Deletions cut 5 bases from V and 7 bases from J, with 9 bases between. The CDR3 reads CASGEYEQPQHF. The DNA of the CDR3 is TGTGCTAGTGGTGAATATGAGCAGCCCCAGCATTTT.

The chain couples TRBV20-1 to TRBJ1-6; D might be TRBD1 (5 bases). V was shortened by 6 bases and J by 1 base, with 13 bases between the two germline ends. The CDR3 runs to 15 residues. Germline V gives CDR1 DFQATT, CDR2 SNEGSKA (reference sequence). The CDR3 sequence: CSAISGGSYNSPLHF. The CDR3 DNA reads as TGCAGTGCGATCTCTGGGGGGTCCTATAATTCACCCCTCCACTTT.

The rearrangement joins TRBV10-3 to TRBJ1-1, with D hard to call. The CDR3 has 15 residues. Germline V CDR1 and CDR2: ENHRY, SYGVKD. V lost 3 bases and J 3 bases, leaving 14 bases between the germline ends. This CDR3 reads CAISEVEGGDTEAFF. The CDR3 region has the DNA TGTGCCATCAGTGAAGTTGAGGGTGGGGACACTGAAGCTTTCTTT.

This clonotype was counted only a few times. The rearrangement uses TRBV2 and TRBJ2-1; 12 bases match TRBD2. The ends lost 5 bases at V and 8 bases at J; junction bases unmatched: 7. The CDR3 has 15 residues. Germline V gene lookup returns CDR1 SNHLY and CDR2 FYNNEI. CDR3 amino acids: CASSPLAGGPDEQFF. For the CDR3, the DNA is TGTGCCAGCAGTCCTCTAGCGGGAGGGCCTGATGAGCAGTTCTTC.

The CDR3 here is CAISTGNTGELFF. CDR3 in DNA: TGTGCCATCAGCACAGGGAACACCGGGGAGCTGTTTTTT. This chain uses TRBV10-3 with TRBJ2-2, with D possibly matching TRBD1 (5 bases). Trimming cost V 6 bases and J 1 base, with 6 bases left between them. This CDR3 spans 13 amino acids. CDR1 and CDR2 from the germline V gene are ENHRY and SYGVKD.

The chain employs TRBV28 and TRBJ2-1; no definite D call. The CDR3 sequence is 13 residues long. Trimming left V 1 base short and J 9 bases short, with 10 bases between. CDR1 MDHEN and CDR2 SYDVKM come from the germline V gene. In DNA form, the CDR3 reads TGTGCCAGCAGTTTATCCTCCGGGTTTGAGCAGTTCTTC. The encoded protein is CASSLSSGFEQFF.

This sequence joins TRBV20-1 and TRBJ1-1; D call uncertain. The CDR3 extends over 11 amino acids. CDR1 is DFQATT, CDR2 SNEGSKA, per germline (reference sequence). Trimming took off 3 bases at V and 6 bases at J, with 8 bases between the two ends. CDR3 sequence (DNA): TGCAGTGCTAGTACCCGGGCTGAAGCTTTCTTT. Translated: CSASTRAEAFF.

This clonotype was picked up a small number of times. The genes are TRBV5-1 and TRBJ2-6; possible D gene TRBD1, 6 bases. V gave up 4 bases and J gave up 2 bases, with 13 bases separating them. The length of the CDR3 is 16 residues. Germline V gene sequence: CDR1 SGHRS, CDR2 YFSETQ. The CDR3 protein is CASSPPGATGANVLTF. Here the CDR3 DNA reads TGCGCCAGCAGCCCTCCAGGGGCTACTGGGGCCAACGTCCTGACTTTC.

The gene calls are TRBV2 and TRBJ1-2, with D unclear. The V gene's germline CDR1 is SNHLY and CDR2 FYNNEI. Trimming stripped 6 bases from V and 2 bases from J, with 7 bases between. The CDR3 runs 12 residues. CDR3 in amino acids: CASRSANYGYTF. CDR3 DNA: TGTGCCAGCAGGTCCGCCAACTATGGCTACACCTTC.

The rearrangement links TRBV29-1 to TRBJ1-2; D gene uncertain. The CDR3 is 13 amino acids. Germline V lookup: CDR1 SQVTM, CDR2 ANQGSEA. V was shortened by 6 bases and J by 8 bases, with 19 bases between the two germline ends. CDR3 region: CSVEDLSVSGYTF. The CDR3 DNA is TGCAGCGTGGAGGACCTGAGCGTATCGGGCTACACCTTC.

This clonotype occurred a few times. The rearrangement joins TRBV5-1 to TRBJ2-2; TRBD1 aligns across 8 bases. The CDR3 runs 16 residues. The J segment lost 4 bases and the V segment lost 2 bases, leaving 7 bases of the junction unmatched. From germline, CDR1 is SGHRS and CDR2 YFSETQ. DNA of the CDR3: TGCGCCAGCAGCTTAGCGTTCGGGACAGGCACCGGGGAGCTGTTTTTT. Translated: CASSLAFGTGTGELFF. The whole variable domain, remainder taken from reference TRBV5-1 and TRBJ2-2, is KAGVTQTPRYLIKTRGQQVTLSCSPISGHRSVSWYQQTPGQGLQFLFEYFSETQRNKGNFPGRFSGRQFSNSRSEMNVSTLELGDSALYLCASSLAFGTGTGELFFGEGSRLTVL.

The rearrangement links TRBV29-1 to TRBJ2-1; D is uncertain. The germline gives CDR1 SQVTM, CDR2 ANQGSEA. V lost 8 bases, J lost 9 bases, and 14 bases lay in between. There are 11 residues in the CDR3. As DNA, the CDR3 is TGCAGCCTGATTTTTGCTACTGAGCAGTTCTTC. Translating it yields CSLIFATEQFF.

This rearrangement joins TRBV7-8 to TRBJ2-1; 7 bases agree with TRBD1. This CDR3 comprises 20 residues. Germline assignment: CDR1 SGHVS and CDR2 FQNEAQ. V trimming: 5 bases; J trimming: 2 bases; junction bases outside the gene matches: 21. CDR3 sequence (DNA): TGTGCCAGCAGCAGGGGGCAGGGGCGCAGGGTAGCGAGGACCTACAATGAGCAGTTCTTC. The encoded protein is CASSRGQGRRVARTYNEQFF.

The gene calls are TRBV12-3 or TRBV12-4 and TRBJ2-5; TRBD1 matches at 11 bases. This CDR3 spans 18 amino acids. Germline trimming cut 4 bases from V and 4 bases from J; bases unmatched to any gene: 14. The CDR3 loop reads CASSSRFPGTGGVETQYF. In nucleotides, the CDR3 is TGTGCCAGCAGTTCGAGGTTCCCTGGGACAGGGGGGGTAGAGACCCAGTACTTC.

In its sample, this clonotype was seen many times. The chain couples TRBV12-3 or TRBV12-4 to TRBJ2-5, with 9 bases aligning to TRBD2. The CDR3 length is 14 residues. With V trimmed by 6 bases and J by 5 bases, 7 bases remained unmatched. CDR3 residues: CASSHSGGLETQYF. CDR3 in DNA: TGTGCCAGCAGCCATAGCGGGGGCCTGGAGACCCAGTACTTC.

The table lists this clonotype with a few counts. This chain joins TRBV3-1 and TRBJ2-2; a weak D match, TRBD2 (5 bases). V gave up 3 bases and J gave up 6 bases, with 8 bases separating them. The CDR3 extends over 13 amino acids. Germline V CDR1 and CDR2: LGHDT, YNNKEL (reference sequence). The CDR3 nucleotides read TGTGCCAGCAGCCACCTAGCCCCCGGGGAGCTGTTTTTT. It codes for CASSHLAPGELFF.